Listed below are T cell receptor beta chains from one sample, sequenced in a study of CDR3 diversity in severe acne. TCRdb passed the PCR reads through MiXCR, listing each CDR3 protein once. The table shows about 97,000 distinct CDR3 sequences, with roughly half occurring only once. The specimen sequenced was blood. These receptors all come from a male donor with acne. Each CDR3 is given with its conserved first and last residue. The order of the fields is J gene, V gene, clone size, D gene, CDR3 DNA, CDR3 protein. The D gene is left open where the match is weak. Clone size, where shown, is once, few, many, or a class for clones that have expanded.

J: TRBJ1-2; V: TRBV4-1; size: many; D: -; DNA: TGCGCCAGCAGCCAAGCACTGCGATGGTCGGATGGCTACACCTTC; CDR3: CASSQALRWSDGYTF
J: TRBJ2-7; V: TRBV24-1; size: many; D: -; DNA: TGTGCCACCAGTGATAATGACGGGAGAGGCTCCTACGAGCAGTACTTC; CDR3: CATSDNDGRGSYEQYF
J: TRBJ2-5; V: TRBV12-3/TRBV12-4; size: few; D: -; DNA: TGTGCCAGCAGTTTAGCGGGAGTCGGGGAGACCCAGTACTTC; CDR3: CASSLAGVGETQYF
J: TRBJ2-6; V: TRBV10-2; size: few; D: -; DNA: TGCGCCAGCAGCGTCGACGACTCTGGGGCCAACGTCCTGACTTTC; CDR3: CASSVDDSGANVLTF
J: TRBJ1-3; V: TRBV2; size: -; D: -; DNA: TGTGCCAGCAGGGGGGGCAGCTCTGGAAACACCATATATTTT; CDR3: CASRGGSSGNTIYF
J: TRBJ1-4; V: TRBV4-3; size: -; D: -; DNA: TGCGCCAGCAGCCAAGATATATCAGGGTTGGGTGAAAAACTGTTTTTT; CDR3: CASSQDISGLGEKLFF
J: TRBJ2-3; V: TRBV20-1; size: -; D: -; DNA: TGCAGTGCTAGAGATTCCCAAACTAGCACAGATACGCAGTATTTT; CDR3: CSARDSQTSTDTQYF
J: TRBJ1-2; V: TRBV9; size: -; D: -; DNA: TGTGCCAGCAGCGTATCGACAAGCGACCTCTATGGCTACACCTTC; CDR3: CASSVSTSDLYGYTF
J: TRBJ2-1; V: TRBV18; size: many; D: -; DNA: TGTGCCAGCTCAATGAGCGGACGTAGGGATGAGCAGTTCTTC; CDR3: CASSMSGRRDEQFF
J: TRBJ2-3; V: TRBV5-1; size: -; D: -; DNA: TGCGCCAGCAGCTTTACTAAGACGATGGGTGAGCAGTATTTT; CDR3: CASSFTKTMGEQYF
J: TRBJ2-7; V: TRBV6-5; size: -; D: -; DNA: TGTGCCAGCAGTTTCGGCGGGTACGAGCAGTACTTC; CDR3: CASSFGGYEQYF
J: TRBJ1-1; V: TRBV7-3; size: -; D: -; DNA: TGTGCCAGCAGATTAGCGAATGAGTGGGGGCGGATTGAAGCTTTCTTT; CDR3: CASRLANEWGRIEAFF
J: TRBJ2-1; V: TRBV3-1; size: many; D: -; DNA: TGTGCCAGCAGGGGGAATGCGGGAAGCTCCTACAATGAGCAGTTCTTC; CDR3: CASRGNAGSSYNEQFF
J: TRBJ2-5; V: TRBV19; size: -; D: TRBD1; DNA: TGTGCCAGTAGTGGCAGGGGGCAGTCACAAGAGACCCAGTACTTC; CDR3: CASSGRGQSQETQYF
J: TRBJ1-2; V: TRBV2; size: few; D: -; DNA: TGTGCCAGCAGTGAGTGGGACGGCTACACCTTC; CDR3: CASSEWDGYTF
J: TRBJ2-7; V: TRBV11-2; size: -; D: -; DNA: TGTGCCAGCAGCTCATGGGGCGGCCGTGGCGACGAGCAGTACTTC; CDR3: CASSSWGGRGDEQYF
J: TRBJ2-1; V: TRBV9; size: many; D: -; DNA: TGTGCCAGCAGCGTCGGACAGACCTCCTACAATGAGCAGTTCTTC; CDR3: CASSVGQTSYNEQFF
J: TRBJ1-5; V: TRBV20-1; size: -; D: -; DNA: TGCAGTGCTAAGGGAGTATTCTCCTACGAGCATTTT; CDR3: CSAKGVFSYEHF
J: TRBJ1-1; V: TRBV25-1; size: -; D: -; DNA: TGTGCCAGCAGTGGTCGGACGAACACTGAAGCTTTCTTT; CDR3: CASSGRTNTEAFF
J: TRBJ1-5; V: TRBV9; size: many; D: -; DNA: TGTGCCAGCAGCAGAGGGGGAGGTAAGGGCAATCAGCCCCAGCATTTT; CDR3: CASSRGGGKGNQPQHF
J: TRBJ2-1; V: TRBV11-2; size: few; D: -; DNA: TGTGCCAGCAGCTTTAGGGCAGGGTGGAACAATGAGCAGTTCTTC; CDR3: CASSFRAGWNNEQFF
J: TRBJ2-1; V: TRBV7-6; size: once; D: TRBD2; DNA: TGTGCCAGCAGCACCGGACTAGCGGGATTCAATGAGCAGTTCTTC; CDR3: CASSTGLAGFNEQFF
J: TRBJ2-7; V: TRBV28; size: many; D: TRBD2; DNA: TGTGCCAGCAGTTTAGGGACTAGCGGCTACGAGCAGTACTTC; CDR3: CASSLGTSGYEQYF
J: TRBJ2-7; V: TRBV6-2/TRBV6-3; size: -; D: TRBD1; DNA: TGTGCCAGCAGTGAGGGGGCGGGCGGAACCTACGAGCAGTACTTC; CDR3: CASSEGAGGTYEQYF